This TCR beta chain was recovered during a study of cytomegalovirus exposure and HLA in healthy donors. Vbeta (60) and Jbeta (13) primers were used in the PCR. In the original analysis: Later, an analysis found tens of millions of unique TCR beta chains, and about 9.9 million of these were shared. Data came from immunoSEQ multiplex PCR; TCRdb stores just in-frame clones and leaves some out. D and trimming were read from the DNA, whereas the V and J calls and clone size are those reported in that table. Among 130,000 or so clones, more than 75% were seen once, and the ten largest hold about 3.4%. Study results and caveats: The authors later linked a missense DCLRE1C variant to TCR beta V- and J-gene trimming.

As to this clone: Its matching antigen is unknown. A junction boundary mismatches the germline segment, possibly from a read error.

The CDR3 is 15 residues long. Germline V gives CDR1 SGHVS, CDR2 FNYEAQ. These donors counted as nominally healthy when sampled, but unrecorded immune exposures were likely. The TCR originated in a man aged 18 to 29 in good health and CMV-seropositive. This chain connects TRBV7-6 to TRBJ2-7; 9 bases align to TRBD1. The sequenced sample was PBMCs. Written as DNA, the CDR3 is TGTGCCAGCAGCTTTTTGCGAGGGGAACAGGGGGCGCTTTATTTC. It codes for CASSFLRGEQGALYF.